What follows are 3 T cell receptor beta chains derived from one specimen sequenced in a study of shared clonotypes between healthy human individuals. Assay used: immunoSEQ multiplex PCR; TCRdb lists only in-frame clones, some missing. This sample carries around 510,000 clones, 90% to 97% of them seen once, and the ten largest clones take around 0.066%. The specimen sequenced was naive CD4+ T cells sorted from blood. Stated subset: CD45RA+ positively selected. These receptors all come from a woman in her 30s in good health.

The CDR3: CASREGTNEKLFF. The CDR3 nucleotides are TGTGCCAGCAGAGAAGGGACTAATGAAAAACTGTTTTTT. V gene TRBV6-5 combines with J gene TRBJ1-4; D is unresolved. Germline CDR1 MNHEY, CDR2 SVGAGI. There are 13 residues in the CDR3. The V end was cut by 6 bases, the J end by 2 bases, with 7 bases between.

The CDR3, as DNA: TGTGCCAGCAGCTCGACTTATCCGCACACTGAAGCTTTCTTT. It specifies CASSSTYPHTEAFF. V usage is TRBV11-2 and J usage is TRBJ1-1; D remains unclear. V lost 4 bases and J lost 3, with 12 bases in between. Germline lookup yields CDR1 SGHAT and CDR2 FQNNGV. This CDR3 spans 14 amino acids.

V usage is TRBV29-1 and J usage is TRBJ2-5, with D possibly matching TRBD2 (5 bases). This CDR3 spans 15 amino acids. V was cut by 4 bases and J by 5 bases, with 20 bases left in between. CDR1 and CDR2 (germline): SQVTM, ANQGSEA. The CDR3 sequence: CSVAPMGARGETQYF. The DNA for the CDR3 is TGCAGCGTTGCCCCAATGGGAGCCCGTGGCGAGACCCAGTACTTC.